These T cell receptor beta chains were read from a single sample in a study of OX40 agonist ivuxolimab in advanced cancers. Here immunoSEQ multiplex PCR was the method, and the copy in TCRdb shows in-frame clones only, minus some. Altogether around 80,000 clones are present, roughly 82% being singletons, with the ten largest covering 2.5% to 3%. This material consisted of CD4+ or CD8+ T cells sorted from blood, taken in a trial of the OX40 agonist ivuxolimab. The receptors derive from an adult with an advanced solid tumor such as melanoma, head and neck, liver or kidney cancer. Both conserved end residues are part of each CDR3. Fields, in order: clone size, J gene, D gene, V gene, CDR3 DNA, CDR3 protein. D genes are given only for firm matches. The listing skips clone size in some rows; elsewhere it reads once, few, many or a size class.

NA | TRBJ1-1 | NA | TRBV11-2 | TGTGCCAGCAGCCCCCCCCAGGGCGCCACTGAAGCTTTCTTT | CASSPPQGATEAFF
NA | TRBJ1-2 | TRBD1 | TRBV6-5 | TGTGCCAGCAGTCGGGGACAGGATACTAACTATGGCTACACCTTC | CASSRGQDTNYGYTF
NA | TRBJ2-3 | NA | TRBV11-2 | TGTGCCAGCAGCTTAGATCAGCGGCGGACGCAGTATTTT | CASSLDQRRTQYF
NA | TRBJ1-1 | NA | TRBV5-4 | TGTGCCAGCAGCTCCCGGGGCGGAGGGATGAACACTGAAGCTTTCTTT | CASSSRGGGMNTEAFF
NA | TRBJ1-2 | NA | TRBV7-9 | TGTGCCAGCAGCCCGACAGCAACAATTAACTATGGCTACACCTTC | CASSPTATINYGYTF
NA | TRBJ2-7 | TRBD1 | TRBV30 | TGTGCCTGGAGCGGGACAGGGGGTTTGGAGCAGTACTTC | CAWSGTGGLEQYF
NA | TRBJ1-5 | NA | TRBV19 | TGTGCCAGTAGTACCCGCCTGGGACAAGGGATCAGCCCCCAGCATTTT | CASSTRLGQGISPQHF
NA | TRBJ2-4 | NA | TRBV7-2 | TGTGCCAGCAGTTTGATCAACAGGGGCGGGGACATTCAGTACTTC | CASSLINRGGDIQYF
NA | TRBJ2-3 | TRBD1 | TRBV5-4 | TGTGCCAGCAGCAAGACAGGGGCCTCCACAGATACGCAGTATTTT | CASSKTGASTDTQYF
NA | TRBJ1-2 | NA | TRBV16 | TGTGCCAGCAGCCAATCCACAGTGTTATCCCTAGTTCAGCATGGCTACACCTTC | CASSQSTVLSLVQHGYTF
NA | TRBJ2-5 | NA | TRBV7-2 | TGTGCCAGCAGGTCTCCCAGTGTGGAAGAGACCCAGTACTTC | CASRSPSVEETQYF
NA | TRBJ2-7 | NA | TRBV15 | TGTGCCACCAGCAGAGTGGGCAGGGAAAGCAAGCAGTACTTC | CATSRVGRESKQYF
few | TRBJ1-4 | TRBD1 | TRBV29-1 | TGCAGCGTGGGAGCCAGGGGGCAAAATGAAAAACTGTTTTTT | CSVGARGQNEKLFF
NA | TRBJ2-5 | NA | TRBV7-3 | TGTGCCAGCAGCCACTGGGTACTAGTAGAGACCCAGTACTTC | CASSHWVLVETQYF
NA | TRBJ2-2 | NA | TRBV5-1 | TGCGCCAGCAGCTTTAGCCTAGATCCCGGGGAGCTGTTTTTT | CASSFSLDPGELFF
once | TRBJ1-5 | TRBD1 | TRBV6-9 | TGTGCCAGCAGTAGGAAACAGGGGGCCGAGCAGCCCCAGCATTTT | CASSRKQGAEQPQHF
NA | TRBJ1-5 | NA | TRBV7-6 | TGTGCCAGCAGCTTAGAGGCATTCCGTAGCAATCAGCCCCAGCATTTT | CASSLEAFRSNQPQHF
NA | TRBJ2-2 | NA | TRBV7-2 | TGTGCCAGCAGCTCCACAGGGACGAACACCGGGGAGCTGTTTTTT | CASSSTGTNTGELFF
NA | TRBJ2-1 | TRBD2 | TRBV19 | TGTGCCAGTAGAGGACTAGCTGGGACTCCTGAGCAGTTCTTC | CASRGLAGTPEQFF
NA | TRBJ2-1 | NA | TRBV6-5 | TGTGCCAGCAGACGGGACGTGAACTCCTACAATGAGCAGTTCTTC | CASRRDVNSYNEQFF
NA | TRBJ1-6 | NA | TRBV6-1 | TGTGCCAGCAGTGGGAGACAGATCGGGAATTCACCCCTCCACTTT | CASSGRQIGNSPLHF
NA | TRBJ2-1 | NA | TRBV11-3 | TGTGCCAGCAGCTTAGATTCGGGGGCGGCCTACAATGAGCAGTTCTTC | CASSLDSGAAYNEQFF
NA | TRBJ2-5 | NA | TRBV28 | TGTGCCAGCAGCCCCCTGGGCAGGGGAGAGACCCAGTACTTC | CASSPLGRGETQYF
NA | TRBJ2-3 | NA | TRBV11-3 | TGTGCCAGCAGCTTATTAGGGAGCGTGACAGATACGCAGTATTTT | CASSLLGSVTDTQYF
NA | TRBJ2-5 | NA | TRBV5-4 | TGTGCCAGCAGCCCCGCCGTCCCCAGGGATGGTCAAGAGACCCAGTACTTC | CASSPAVPRDGQETQYF
NA | TRBJ2-3 | NA | TRBV7-2 | TGTGCCAGCAGCTTAGCGTACAGGAGCGTTAGCACAGATACGCAGTATTTT | CASSLAYRSVSTDTQYF
NA | TRBJ2-5 | TRBD2 | TRBV2 | TGTGCCAGCAGGGGAGGGGAGACCCAGTACTTC | CASRGGETQYF
NA | TRBJ1-4 | NA | TRBV18 | TGTGCCAGCTCACCACGGCGGCCTTATGGAGAAGAAAAACTGTTTTTT | CASSPRRPYGEEKLFF
NA | TRBJ1-4 | TRBD1 | TRBV14 | TGTGCCAGCAGCCCGGACAGGGGAGGTGAAAAACTGTTTTTT | CASSPDRGGEKLFF
NA | TRBJ1-2 | NA | TRBV23-1 | TGCGCCAGCAGTCAACCCCCTGGGTATGGCTACACCTTC | CASSQPPGYGYTF
NA | TRBJ1-5 | NA | TRBV2 | TGTGCCAGCAGCCCAGGTTCTTCAAGTCAGCCCCAGCATTTT | CASSPGSSSQPQHF
NA | TRBJ1-1 | NA | TRBV15 | TGTGCCACCAGCAGAGATGGCGGGAGGGTCACTGAAGCTTTCTTT | CATSRDGGRVTEAFF
NA | TRBJ1-6 | TRBD1 | TRBV29-1 | TGCAGCGTTGGAAGTCGGGAGGACAGGGCTTCACCCCTCCACTTT | CSVGSREDRASPLHF